This TCR beta chain stems from a study of a mutant IDH1 vaccine in newly diagnosed glioma. At the level of the study: Visit V12 happened at week 35; visit V13 happened at week 47. Study results and limitations: The vaccine induced immune responses, and these occurred in roughly 93% of patients.

The CDR3 has 14 residues. Per the germline V gene, CDR1 is LNHDA and CDR2 is SQIVND (reference sequence). With 6 bases clipped from V and 8 bases from J, the junction kept 8 bases outside the gene matches. Stated time point: week 47, end of study. Vaccination comprised doses that each held 300 ug of mutant IDH1 20-mer peptide, plus topical imiquimod. Patients were given eight vaccinations, scheduled in weeks 1, 3, 5, 7, 11, 15, 19 and 23. New WHO grade 3 or 4 astrocytomas that were IDH1-mutant and ATRX-lost occurred in the donors. A note on this clone: The antigen is not known.

Sequenced by immunoSEQ multiplex PCR; TCRdb stores in-frame clones only, minus some. The table lists some 32,000 clones, about 92% of them singletons, with around 2.4% in the top ten. This sample comprised PBMCs, obtained from a glioma patient whose treatment included an IDH1 peptide vaccine. The sequence was collected from a man aged 40-49 years with glioma. The chain carries TRBV19 and TRBJ1-4; 8 nucleotides agree with TRBD1. The CDR3 DNA reads as TGTGCCAGTAGAAACGACAGGGGAGGCGAAAAACTGTTTTTT. Protein: CASRNDRGGEKLFF.